This TCR beta chain was sequenced during a study of T-cell memory formation after mild COVID-19. There are many counts of this clonotype. Via MiXCR, TCRdb re-called the 5' RACE reads, giving one row per CDR3 protein. This sample has about 360,000 distinct CDR3 sequences, with 13% to 15% found just once. V shed 0 bases and J shed 6 bases, with 6 bases lying between them. Germline V lookup: CDR1 SGHKS, CDR2 YYEKEE (reference sequence). This CDR3 has 12 residues. Material for sequencing was PBMCs or a T cell subset sorted from them (not recorded which). This chain connects TRBV5-5 to TRBJ1-1; D ambiguous. The receptor comes from a man aged 18 to 30 who had mild COVID-19 (a few samples of this study predate the infection). Cell type and time point are not known. The CDR3 bases are TGTGCCAGCAGCTTGGAGAAGGCTGAAGCTTTCTTT. It specifies CASSLEKAEAFF. The whole variable domain, filled in from reference TRBV5-5 and TRBJ1-1, reads DAGVTQSPTHLIKTRGQQVTLRCSPISGHKSVSWYQQVLGQGPQFIFQYYEKEERGRGNFPDRFSARQFPNYSSELNVNALLLGDSALYLCASSLEKAEAFFGQGTRLTVV.